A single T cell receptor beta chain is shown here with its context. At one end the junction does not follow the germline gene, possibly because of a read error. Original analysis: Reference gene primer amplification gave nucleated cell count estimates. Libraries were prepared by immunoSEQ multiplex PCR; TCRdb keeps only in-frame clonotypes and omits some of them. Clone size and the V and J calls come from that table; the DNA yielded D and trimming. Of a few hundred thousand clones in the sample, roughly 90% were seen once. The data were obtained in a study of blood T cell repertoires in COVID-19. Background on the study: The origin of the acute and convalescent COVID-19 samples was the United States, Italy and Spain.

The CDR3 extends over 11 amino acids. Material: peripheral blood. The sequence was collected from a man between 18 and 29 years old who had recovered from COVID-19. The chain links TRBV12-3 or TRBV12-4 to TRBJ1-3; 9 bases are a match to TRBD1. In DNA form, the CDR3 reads TGTGCCAGCAGTAACGACAGGGGGTATCCATTT. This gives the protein CASSNDRGYPF.